The 24 T cell receptor beta chains reported below all come from one sample, sequenced in a study of shared clonotypes between healthy human individuals. Using immunoSEQ multiplex PCR, the repertoire was profiled, and TCRdb retains in-frame clones only, with some absent. The sample holds under 650,000 clones; 90% to 97% are singletons and the top ten take 0.06%. Sequenced sample: naive CD4+ T cells sorted from blood. Specified subset: CD45RA+ positively selected. The receptors stem from a woman aged 25 to 39 in good health.

This chain uses TRBV4-1 with TRBJ2-3; 11 nucleotides match TRBD2. J was trimmed by 5 bases and V by 6 bases; bases with no gene match: 10. This CDR3 region has 16 residues. Germline V gene data show CDR1 as MGHRA and CDR2 as YSYEKL. This chain's CDR3 is CASRPGLAADIDTQYF. CDR3 DNA sequence: TGCGCCAGCAGACCGGGACTAGCGGCAGATATAGATACGCAGTATTTT.

The gene calls are TRBV4-2 and TRBJ1-5; TRBD1 aligns across 7 bases. The V segment lost 3 bases and the J segment 3 bases; nucleotides outside the gene matches: 2. The CDR3 length is 14 residues. CDR1 and CDR2 (germline): LGHNA, YNFKEQ. CDR3 sequence reads: CASSHDRANQPQHF. The DNA of the CDR3 is TGTGCCAGCAGCCATGACAGGGCCAATCAGCCCCAGCATTTT.

The chain carries TRBV19 and TRBJ2-6; 12 positions match TRBD1. Per germline, CDR1 LNHDA and CDR2 SQIVND (reference sequence). The CDR3 is 18 amino acids. The V and J ends lost 8 bases and 13 bases, in that order; junction bases with no gene match: 21. The CDR3 region is CASEPPPGQGALRGVLTF. Here the CDR3 DNA reads TGTGCCAGTGAACCACCTCCGGGACAGGGGGCATTACGTGGGGTCCTGACTTTC.

V usage is TRBV7-9 and J usage is TRBJ2-7; D is perhaps TRBD2 (5 bases). The CDR3 totals 14 residues. CDR1 and CDR2 from the germline V gene are SEHNR and FQNEAQ (reference sequence). Trimming left V 0 bases short and J 4 bases short, with 10 bases between. The CDR3 sequence is CASSLAEARYEQYF. CDR3 nucleotide sequence: TGTGCCAGCAGCTTAGCGGAGGCCAGATACGAGCAGTACTTC.

The gene calls are TRBV18 and TRBJ2-7; maybe TRBD1 (5 bases). CDR1 and CDR2 (germline): KGHSH, LQKENI. Trimming removed 1 base at V and 1 base at J, with 17 bases between. This CDR3 region has 17 residues. Here the CDR3 reads CASSPLPGRGPSYEQYF. The CDR3 DNA reads as TGTGCCAGCTCACCACTCCCCGGTAGGGGTCCTTCCTACGAGCAGTACTTC.

V and J are TRBV6-1 and TRBJ1-2; D is unclear. The CDR3 has 13 residues. Trimming removed 2 bases from V and 7 bases from J, with 11 bases in between. Germline CDR1 and CDR2: MNHNS and SASEGT. In DNA form, the CDR3 reads TGTGCCAGCAGTGAATTCGGAGAAACTGGCTACACCTTC. It is translated as CASSEFGETGYTF.

The gene calls are TRBV19 and TRBJ2-4, with D unresolved. V was pared by 2 bases and J by 7 bases, with 9 bases between. Germline-derived CDR1 and CDR2 are LNHDA and SQIVND (reference sequence). The CDR3 is 13 residues long. CDR3 sequence: CASSISVNNIQYF. In DNA, the CDR3 is TGTGCCAGTAGTATAAGTGTGAATAACATTCAGTACTTC.

This clone was detected only once. CDR3 region: CASSGPARADEQFF. CDR3 coding DNA: TGTGCCAGCTCAGGGCCGGCCAGGGCGGATGAGCAGTTCTTC. The V gene is TRBV18, the J gene TRBJ2-1; perhaps TRBD1 as D (5 bases). The CDR3 extends over 14 amino acids. V lost 5 bases to trimming and J lost 8 bases, with 16 bases between them. CDR1 KGHSH and CDR2 LQKENI come from the germline V gene.

The chain links TRBV30 to TRBJ2-3; D perhaps matches TRBD1 (7 bases). CDR1 is GTSNPN and CDR2 is SVGIG in the germline V gene (reference sequence). V lost 0 bases to trimming and J lost 2 bases, with 15 bases between them. The length of the CDR3 is 16 residues. The DNA for the CDR3 is TGTGCCTGGAGTGTAGGGGCAGGGGGACTCACAGATACGCAGTATTTT. Its translation is CAWSVGAGGLTDTQYF.

The chain has TRBV19 and TRBJ2-5, with 7 bases aligning to TRBD2. The CDR3 spans 15 residues. V shed 4 bases and J 2 bases; nucleotides not matched to a gene: 7. Germline V CDR1 and CDR2: LNHDA, SQIVND (reference sequence). The CDR3 region has the DNA TGTGCCAGTAGTAATCTCGGGAGGATTCAAGAGACCCAGTACTTC. Translated: CASSNLGRIQETQYF.

This clone was counted a single time. The chain couples TRBV10-3 to TRBJ2-7, with D perhaps TRBD1 or TRBD2 (6 bases each). In germline, CDR1 is ENHRY, CDR2 SYGVKD. CDR3 length equals 14 residues. V lost 2 bases and J 10 bases, leaving 18 bases between the germline ends. CDR3 protein: CAISERRDTDPQYF. In nucleotides, the CDR3 is TGTGCCATCAGTGAGCGGCGGGACACCGACCCTCAGTACTTC.

The rearrangement joins TRBV4-1 to TRBJ1-2; a weak D match, TRBD1 (6 bases). Deletions cut 3 bases from V and 0 bases from J, with 14 bases between. The CDR3 loop spans 16 amino acids. The germline CDR1 and CDR2 sequences are MGHRA and YSYEKL. The CDR3 here is CASSQPPGHTNYGYTF. CDR3 nucleotide sequence: TGCGCCAGCAGCCAGCCACCGGGACACACTAACTATGGCTACACCTTC.

This chain uses TRBV6-4 with TRBJ1-1; 9 nucleotides agree with TRBD1. The germline V gene encodes CDR1 MRHNA and CDR2 SNTAGT. The CDR3 has 13 amino acids. J was trimmed by 3 bases and V by 4 bases; bases with no gene match: 0. The CDR3 DNA follows: TGTGCCAGCAGTGGGGACAGGGACACTGAAGCTTTCTTT. It yields the protein CASSGDRDTEAFF.

The genes are TRBV11-2 and TRBJ2-3; 7 nucleotides align to TRBD1. The V segment lost 3 bases and the J segment 6 bases; nucleotides outside the gene matches: 12. There are 16 residues in the CDR3. The germline V gene has CDR1 SGHAT and CDR2 FQNNGV. The CDR3 sequence is CASSFRQGVTRDTQYF. The CDR3, as DNA: TGTGCCAGCAGCTTTCGACAGGGAGTGACCCGGGATACGCAGTATTTT.

The rearrangement joins TRBV2 to TRBJ1-2; D unresolved. This CDR3 region has 14 residues. Germline V CDR1 and CDR2: SNHLY, FYNNEI. The ends were cut back, 0 bases at V and 4 bases at J, with 9 bases in the middle. CDR3 amino acids: CASSEASFSYGYTF. The CDR3 DNA reads as TGTGCCAGCAGTGAAGCGTCGTTTTCCTATGGCTACACCTTC.

This clone occurred once. The J gene is TRBJ1-1, the V gene TRBV28; 7 bases are a match to TRBD1. Per the germline V gene, CDR1 is MDHEN and CDR2 is SYDVKM. The trim removed 2 bases at V and 12 bases at J, leaving 9 bases unmatched. This CDR3 comprises 13 residues. The CDR3 DNA is TGTGCCAGCAGTTTACGACAGGGCCTGGCGCCTTTCTTT. Protein sequence: CASSLRQGLAPFF. The full variable domain, its missing parts supplied by reference TRBV28 and TRBJ1-1, is DVKVTQSSRYLVKRTGEKVFLECVQDMDHENMFWYRQDPGLGLRLIYFSYDVKMKEKGDIPEGYSVSREKKERFSLILESASTNQTSMYLCASSLRQGLAPFFGQGTRLTVV.

The sample holds one count of this clone. This rearrangement joins TRBV6-4 to TRBJ2-2; 10 bases map to TRBD1. CDR3 length: 15 amino acids. Trimming cost V 5 bases and J 3 bases; bases outside gene matches: 3. Germline CDR1 MRHNA, CDR2 SNTAGT. CDR3: CASSTGTGDTGELFF. CDR3 nucleotide sequence: TGTGCCAGCAGTACCGGGACAGGGGACACCGGGGAGCTGTTTTTT.

J is TRBJ2-7 and V is TRBV18; 10 bases align to TRBD2. The CDR3 is made up of 15 amino acids. With 2 bases clipped from V and 6 bases from J, the junction kept 7 bases outside the gene matches. Germline CDR1 and CDR2: KGHSH and LQKENI. The CDR3 region is CASSPRLAGDSEQYF. In DNA, the CDR3 is TGTGCCAGCTCACCAAGGCTAGCGGGAGACTCCGAGCAGTACTTC.

The chain uses TRBV6-5 and TRBJ2-7; D gene unclear. The CDR3 runs 11 residues. Per germline, CDR1 MNHEY and CDR2 SVGAGI. The V gene lost 6 bases and the J gene lost 0 bases, with 3 bases spanning the gap. In nucleotides, the CDR3 is TGTGCCAGCAGAAGCTCCTACGAGCAGTACTTC. Its translation: CASRSSYEQYF.

The chain carries TRBV7-2 and TRBJ2-7, with D unresolved. Trimming removed 1 base from V and 2 bases from J, with 15 bases in between. The CDR3 sequence is 16 residues long. The germline gives CDR1 SGHTA, CDR2 FQGNSA. The CDR3 reads CASSLVAGRSPYEQYF. As DNA, the CDR3 is TGTGCCAGCAGCTTAGTGGCTGGGCGTAGTCCCTACGAGCAGTACTTC.

V gene TRBV13 combines with J gene TRBJ1-1; no clear D gene. V lost 3 bases to trimming and J lost 4 bases, with 21 bases between them. The CDR3 is 17 amino acids. From germline, CDR1 is PRHDT and CDR2 FYEKMQ (reference sequence). The CDR3 DNA reads TGTGCCAGCAGCTTGGTCGGGCCCTCAGCCTCGGGCACTGAAGCTTTCTTT. Its translation is CASSLVGPSASGTEAFF.

The rearrangement joins TRBV6-1 to TRBJ2-4; 15 nucleotides align to TRBD2. The CDR3 runs 20 residues. The ends lost 2 bases at V and 6 bases at J; junction bases unmatched: 14. Per the germline V gene, CDR1 is MNHNS and CDR2 is SASEGT. CDR3 DNA sequence: TGTGCCAGCAGTGAAACAACACTCCGGACTAGCGGGAGGGCCTTAAACATTCAGTACTTC. Protein product: CASSETTLRTSGRALNIQYF.

Points on this clone: Other DNA sequences from this sample encode an identical CDR3 as well. The genes are TRBV28 and TRBJ2-7, with D uncertain. The V and J ends lost 2 bases and 5 bases respectively, with 7 bases between them. The V gene's germline CDR1 is MDHEN and CDR2 SYDVKM. This CDR3 comprises 12 residues. For the CDR3, the DNA is TGTGCCAGCAGTTTAGCTTCCCACGAGCAGTACTTC. Residues: CASSLASHEQYF. Variable domain in full (rest from reference TRBV28 and TRBJ2-7): DVKVTQSSRYLVKRTGEKVFLECVQDMDHENMFWYRQDPGLGLRLIYFSYDVKMKEKGDIPEGYSVSREKKERFSLILESASTNQTSMYLCASSLASHEQYFGPGTRLTVT.

This chain uses TRBV11-2 with TRBJ1-1, with a tentative D call TRBD1 (6 bases). The CDR3 has 13 residues. Trimming took off 3 bases at V and 3 bases at J, with 8 bases between the two ends. Germline V CDR1 and CDR2: SGHAT, FQNNGV. CDR3 DNA: TGTGCCAGCAGCTTTGCAGGGGACACTGAAGCTTTCTTT. It yields the protein CASSFAGDTEAFF.